There are a few counts of the clone carrying this T cell receptor beta chain. The sample is drawn from a study of blood T cell repertoires in COVID-19. Study summary: Specimens from acute and convalescent COVID-19 originated in the United States, Italy and Spain. In each case, the material was cDNA or gDNA derived from T cells, B-cell-depleted T cells, or PBMCs.

The authors' processing: Estimation of nucleated cell counts relied on the amplification of reference gene primers. Clones were read by immunoSEQ multiplex PCR, and TCRdb kept only the in-frame ones, dropping some. D and trimming were read from the DNA, whereas the V and J calls and clone size are those reported in that table. The table lists about 66,000 clones, 82% of them singletons. This TCR was recovered from a man in his sixties with acute or convalescent COVID-19. Material for sequencing was peripheral blood.

CDR3 sequence: CSVRAGTGAGNTIYF. In DNA form, the CDR3 reads TGCAGCGTCCGGGCCGGGACAGGGGCTGGAAACACCATATATTTT. The chain carries TRBV29-1 and TRBJ1-3; 10 nucleotides line up with TRBD1. The CDR3 contains 15 residues. Germline lookup yields CDR1 SQVTM and CDR2 ANQGSEA. Trimming at V came to 6 bases and at J to 2 bases, leaving 7 bases not matched to a gene.